Each of the 22 T cell receptor beta chains below was sequenced from the same sample in a study of radiotherapy plus CTLA-4 blockade in lung cancer. The data were produced by immunoSEQ multiplex PCR, yet TCRdb's version contains in-frame clones alone and is incomplete. The data contain 40,000 to 60,000 clones, roughly 80% of them singletons. The material sequenced was peripheral blood, taken from a patient treated with radiotherapy plus ipilimumab. These receptors were collected from a human donor with non-small cell lung cancer who had stable disease on radiotherapy plus ipilimumab.

This clone was seen just once. J is TRBJ2-3 and V is TRBV7-2; 7 bases map to TRBD1. Unmatched junction bases numbered 7, after V lost 1 base and J lost 3 bases. This CDR3 is 16 amino acids long. Germline assignment: CDR1 SGHTA and CDR2 FQGNSA. The CDR3 region is CASSLVQGRGTDTQYF. The DNA for the CDR3 is TGTGCCAGCAGCTTAGTACAGGGGCGCGGGACAGATACGCAGTATTTT. Full variable domain (outside the CDR3, taken from reference TRBV7-2 and TRBJ2-3): GAGVSQSPSNKVTEKGKDVELRCDPISGHTALYWYRQSLGQGLEFLIYFQGNSAPDKSGLPSDRFSAERTGGSVSTLTIQRTQQEDSAVYLCASSLVQGRGTDTQYFGPGTRLTVL.

This chain joins TRBV7-7 and TRBJ1-1, with 7 positions matching TRBD1. Germline CDR1 is SSHAT and CDR2 is FNYEAQ (reference sequence). The CDR3 has 15 residues. V was pared by 0 bases and J by 1 base, with 2 bases of the junction left unmatched. The CDR3 DNA follows: TGTGCCAGCAGCTTAGCGCAGGGGGGGAACACTGAAGCTTTCTTT. It translates to CASSLAQGGNTEAFF. The variable domain in full, completed from reference TRBV7-7 and TRBJ1-1, reads GAGVSQSPRYKVTKRGQDVTLRCDPISSHATLYWYQQALGQGPEFLTYFNYEAQPDKSGLPSDRFSAERPEGSISTLTIQRTEQRDSAMYRCASSLAQGGNTEAFFGQGTRLTVV.

The chain uses TRBV18 and TRBJ2-3, with 9 bases that match TRBD1. Germline trimming cut 6 bases from V and 2 bases from J; bases unmatched to any gene: 6. Germline V gives CDR1 KGHSH, CDR2 LQKENI. This CDR3 contains 15 residues. CDR3 in DNA: TGTGCCAGCTCGTACCGGGACAGGGTCACAGATACGCAGTATTTT. Translation gives CASSYRDRVTDTQYF.

This clone appeared a single time. The chain uses TRBV5-1 and TRBJ1-2, with unresolved D. The CDR3 runs to 15 residues. The V and J ends lost 4 bases and 1 base respectively, with 14 bases between them. Germline CDR1 reads SGHRS; CDR2 reads YFSETQ. The CDR3: CASSPGEPLNYGYTF. The DNA of the CDR3 is TGCGCCAGCAGCCCCGGGGAACCACTTAACTATGGCTACACCTTC.

This clone was counted once. The chain is built from TRBV9 and TRBJ2-5; the match to TRBD2 covers 7 bases. The CDR3 has 15 amino acids. The V gene end was trimmed by 3 bases and the J gene end by 3 bases; junction bases not matched to a gene: 8. CDR1 SGDLS and CDR2 YYNGEE come from the germline V gene. CDR3 in amino acids: CASSGGERGKETQYF. The CDR3 nucleotides are TGTGCCAGCAGCGGGGGAGAGCGGGGCAAAGAGACCCAGTACTTC.

The chain carries TRBV5-8 and TRBJ1-5; 7 bases match TRBD1. Germline V gives CDR1 SGHTS, CDR2 YDEGEE. The CDR3 contains 14 residues. V lost 2 bases and J lost 1; bases outside the gene matches: 0. The CDR3 loop reads CASSLQGSNQPQHF. CDR3 in DNA: TGTGCCAGCAGCTTACAGGGGAGCAATCAGCCCCAGCATTTT.

The chain has TRBV19 and TRBJ1-1; weak D call: TRBD1 (5 bases). Germline V lookup: CDR1 LNHDA, CDR2 SQIVND (reference sequence). The V end lost 8 bases, the J end lost 5 bases, and 9 bases lay between the germline ends. This CDR3 is 11 amino acids long. The CDR3 DNA reads TGTGCCAGTGTCCGGGGGACTGAAGCTTTCTTT. This encodes CASVRGTEAFF.

This chain connects TRBV5-1 to TRBJ1-3, with D possibly TRBD1 on 6 matching bases. This CDR3 contains 15 residues. The V end was cut by 4 bases, the J end by 2 bases, with 13 bases between. CDR1 is SGHRS, CDR2 YFSETQ, per germline. The CDR3 spells CASSATGNPGNTIYF. For the CDR3, the DNA is TGCGCCAGCAGCGCTACAGGGAATCCTGGAAACACCATATATTTT.

The V gene is TRBV6-1, the J gene TRBJ1-5; D gene unclear. V lost 6 bases and J 3 bases, leaving 12 bases between the germline ends. CDR3 length: 14 residues. The germline V gene has CDR1 MNHNS and CDR2 SASEGT. In nucleotides, the CDR3 is TGTGCCAGCAGCCCTCAGGTGACCAATCAGCCCCAGCATTTT. Translated, it gives CASSPQVTNQPQHF.

This clone was observed a handful of times. The genes are TRBV5-5 and TRBJ2-7; perhaps TRBD1 as D (6 bases). The CDR3 is made up of 15 amino acids. V shed 4 bases and J shed 0 bases, with 14 bases lying between them. Germline assignment: CDR1 SGHKS and CDR2 YYEKEE (reference sequence). CDR3 DNA: TGTGCCAGCAGCCCAGGGGCCACGGTCTCCTACGAGCAGTACTTC. It translates to CASSPGATVSYEQYF.

The gene calls are TRBV19 and TRBJ1-1, with D perhaps matching TRBD1 (5 bases). This CDR3 contains 14 residues. V was clipped by 3 bases and J by 1 base, with 9 bases between them. Looked up from germline, CDR1 is LNHDA and CDR2 is SQIVND (reference sequence). The DNA for the CDR3 is TGTGCCAGTAGTATGGCCAGGGCGAACACTGAAGCTTTCTTT. This encodes CASSMARANTEAFF. Together with reference TRBV19 and TRBJ1-1, the CDR3 gives the full variable domain: DGGITQSPKYLFRKEGQNVTLSCEQNLNHDAMYWYRQDPGQGLRLIYYSQIVNDFQKGDIAEGYSVSREKKESFPLTVTSAQKNPTAFYLCASSMARANTEAFFGQGTRLTVV.

The chain's CDR3 is CASSQVWSGNEQFF. The CDR3 DNA follows: TGCGCCAGCAGCCAAGTGTGGAGTGGCAATGAGCAGTTCTTC. The J gene is TRBJ2-1, the V gene TRBV4-1; no firm D call. The CDR3 is 14 residues long. Germline loops: CDR1 MGHRA, CDR2 YSYEKL. V lost 1 base, J lost 6 bases, and 10 bases lay in between.

This chain joins TRBV6-1 and TRBJ2-7; 7 nucleotides agree with TRBD1. This CDR3 spans 17 amino acids. CDR1 MNHNS and CDR2 SASEGT come from the germline V gene. V lost 3 bases and J lost 0; bases outside the gene matches: 11. In nucleotides, the CDR3 is TGTGCCAGCAGTGATTACCCCGGGACAGTGACCTCCTACGAGCAGTACTTC. Amino acid sequence: CASSDYPGTVTSYEQYF.

This rearrangement joins TRBV4-3 to TRBJ1-2; a weak D match, TRBD1 (5 bases). This CDR3 region has 14 residues. Germline-derived CDR1 and CDR2 are LGHNA and YSLEER. Between the trimmed V and J ends, which lost 2 bases and 2 bases, there was a span of 9 bases. CDR3 DNA: TGCGCCAGCAGCCAACGAGACAGCAACTATGGCTACACCTTC. Its protein is CASSQRDSNYGYTF.

The chain carries TRBV5-1 and TRBJ2-1; a weak D match, TRBD1 (6 bases). The germline CDR1 and CDR2 sequences are SGHRS and YFSETQ. V was shortened by 0 bases and J by 7 bases, with 14 bases between the two germline ends. This CDR3 is built from 15 residues. CDR3 protein: CASSLDRVIGNEQFF. Here the CDR3 DNA reads TGCGCCAGCAGCTTGGACAGGGTCATCGGGAATGAGCAGTTCTTC.

V usage is TRBV9 and J usage is TRBJ2-1; 8 positions agree with TRBD2. CDR3 length equals 14 residues. Germline V gives CDR1 SGDLS, CDR2 YYNGEE. V was pared by 3 bases and J by 8 bases, with 7 bases of the junction left unmatched. The CDR3 DNA is TGTGCCAGCAGCGCAACCGGGACTAGTCATGAGCAGTTCTTC. Translated: CASSATGTSHEQFF. Complete variable domain (other parts from reference TRBV9 and TRBJ2-1): DSGVTQTPKHLITATGQRVTLRCSPRSGDLSVYWYQQSLDQGLQFLIQYYNGEERAKGNILERFSAQQFPDLHSELNLSSLELGDSALYFCASSATGTSHEQFFGPGTRLTVL.

Concerning this clone itself: A read error may account for a junction end that differs from germline. The chain couples TRBV5-1 to TRBJ2-6, with D possibly matching TRBD1 (5 bases). Germline V CDR1 and CDR2: SGHRS, YFSETQ. The CDR3 sequence is 16 residues long. CDR3 residues: CASSLDSLSGANVLAF. DNA of the CDR3: TGCGCCAGCAGCTTGGACAGTCTGTCTGGGGCCAACGTCCTGGCTTTC.

The table lists this clone with a count of one. The J gene is TRBJ2-7, the V gene TRBV19; 7 bases are shared with TRBD1. The ends lost 6 bases at V and 4 bases at J; junction bases unmatched: 15. The CDR3 loop spans 16 amino acids. Germline V gene sequence: CDR1 LNHDA, CDR2 SQIVND (reference sequence). The CDR3 sequence: CASSPLTQGPRYEQYF. CDR3 nucleotides: TGTGCCAGTAGCCCCCTCACACAGGGGCCCCGATACGAGCAGTACTTC.

This clone showed up just once. The chain has TRBV5-1 and TRBJ1-4; tentatively, D is TRBD1 (6 bases). V shed 0 bases and J shed 2 bases, with 8 bases lying between them. CDR3 length: 15 residues. CDR1 SGHRS and CDR2 YFSETQ come from the germline V gene. CDR3 nucleotide sequence: TGCGCCAGCAGCTTGGACGGACAGACTAATGAAAAACTGTTTTTT. This translates into CASSLDGQTNEKLFF.

The chain couples TRBV2 to TRBJ1-5; D might be TRBD1 (6 bases). Trimming pared 6 bases from V and 0 bases from J, leaving 9 bases between. Germline V gene lookup returns CDR1 SNHLY and CDR2 FYNNEI. The CDR3 runs to 14 residues. The CDR3 region is CASSRGYSNQPQHF. In DNA, the CDR3 is TGTGCCAGCAGCAGGGGCTATAGCAATCAGCCCCAGCATTTT.

V and J are TRBV15 and TRBJ2-7; 10 bases align to TRBD1. The CDR3 is 16 amino acids. J gave up 1 base and V 1 base, and 4 bases lay outside the gene matches. Per the germline V gene, CDR1 is LNHNV and CDR2 is YYDKDF (reference sequence). The CDR3 sequence is CATSRGTGGVSYEQYF. The CDR3 coding sequence is TGTGCCACCAGCAGAGGGACAGGGGGTGTTTCCTACGAGCAGTACTTC.

V usage is TRBV27 and J usage is TRBJ2-1; 8 bases line up with TRBD2. The CDR3 covers 17 residues. Germline V gene data show CDR1 as MNHEY and CDR2 as SMNVEV (reference sequence). Trimming at V came to 1 base and at J to 4 bases, leaving 9 bases not matched to a gene. CDR3 protein: CASSLLTSGVFYNEQFF. In DNA, the CDR3 is TGTGCCAGCAGTTTATTAACTAGCGGAGTTTTTTACAATGAGCAGTTCTTC.